This T cell receptor (beta chain) was sequenced during a study of blood T cell repertoires in COVID-19. Across the study: Specimens from acute and convalescent COVID-19 originated in the United States, Italy and Spain.

The V and J ends lost 4 bases and 2 bases, in that order; junction bases with no gene match: 9. The CDR3 has 16 residues. Germline assignment: CDR1 SGHAT and CDR2 FQNNGV. Original processing methods: Nucleated cell number was recorded as an estimate derived from reference gene primer amplification. Clones were read by immunoSEQ multiplex PCR, and TCRdb kept only the in-frame ones, dropping some. V and J calls plus clone size are reproduced from that table; the DNA served to infer D and trimming. The sample contains tens of thousands of clones, roughly 86% of which appear only once. V usage is TRBV11-2 and J usage is TRBJ2-3, with TRBD2 matching over 7 bases. The sequenced sample consisted of peripheral blood. This sequence originates from a man aged 60 to 69 with active or convalescent COVID-19. CDR3 sequence reads: CASSSRGVAYTDTQYF. Written as DNA, the CDR3 is TGTGCCAGCAGCTCCCGGGGGGTAGCCTACACAGATACGCAGTATTTT.